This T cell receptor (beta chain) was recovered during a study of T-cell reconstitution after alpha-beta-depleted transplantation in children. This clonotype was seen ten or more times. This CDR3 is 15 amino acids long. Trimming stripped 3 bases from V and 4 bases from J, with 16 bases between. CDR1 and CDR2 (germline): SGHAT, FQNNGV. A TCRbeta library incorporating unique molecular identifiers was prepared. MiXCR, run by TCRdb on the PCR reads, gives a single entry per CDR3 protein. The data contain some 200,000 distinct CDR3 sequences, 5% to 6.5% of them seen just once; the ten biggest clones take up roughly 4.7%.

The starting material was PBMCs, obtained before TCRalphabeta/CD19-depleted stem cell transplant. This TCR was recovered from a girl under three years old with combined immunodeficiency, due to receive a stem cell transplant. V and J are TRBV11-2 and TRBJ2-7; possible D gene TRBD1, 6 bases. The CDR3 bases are TGTGCCAGCAGCTTCCAACAGGGTAGGAATTACGAGCAGTACTTC. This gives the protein CASSFQQGRNYEQYF.